The subject of this entry is one T cell receptor beta chain. Its target is unknown. V shed 6 bases, J shed 6 bases, and the junction held 10 bases outside the gene matches. CDR3 length: 14 residues. Germline loops: CDR1 SNHLY, CDR2 FYNNEI. The sample comes from a study of shared clonotypes between healthy human individuals. Findings and caveats of the study: The small donor group covered limited genetic and exposure diversity.

Method: immunoSEQ multiplex PCR; TCRdb's copy keeps in-frame clones and lacks some. The top ten clones hold roughly 1.2% of a sample with 1,500,000 or so clones, around 97% of them seen once. Everyone who donated was a Caucasian adult who lived in Nashville, Tennessee. The sequence was collected from a man under 40 in good health. This chain joins TRBV2 and TRBJ1-1, with TRBD1 matching over 7 bases. Sample: naive CD4+ T cells sorted from blood. Subset specified: CD45RA+ positively selected. The CDR3 DNA is TGTGCCAGCAGCGTGTTGGGACAGATGGCTGAAGCTTTCTTT. Amino acids: CASSVLGQMAEAFF.